This TCR beta chain was identified in a study of shared clonotypes between healthy human individuals. Broader study findings: The study generally estimated greater richness for naive than memory subsets. Apart from blood, nothing was sampled; tissue repertoires likely differ.

Germline CDR1 and CDR2: SGHTA and FQGNSA. Trimming took 3 bases from V and 3 from J, leaving 0 bases between them. The CDR3 covers 11 residues. Note on this clone: Its target is unknown. The same CDR3 also results from other DNA sequences found in this sample.

Division of CD4+ cells produced a CD45RA+ naive subset and a CD45RA-negative memory subset. Sequenced by immunoSEQ multiplex PCR; TCRdb stores in-frame clones only, minus some. Of under 2,500,000 clones listed, roughly 95% are singletons. This clonotype was obtained from a man between 18 and 35 years old in good health. Sequencing used naive CD4+ T cells sorted from blood. Subset denoted: CD45RA+ positively selected. The rearrangement joins TRBV7-2 to TRBJ2-1; D is undetermined. The DNA of the CDR3 is TGTGCCAGCAGCTTCTACAATGAGCAGTTCTTC. Translating it yields CASSFYNEQFF.